Below are 18 T cell receptor beta chains sequenced from a single sample in a study of T cell repertoires in aging, cancer and after chemotherapy. Peripheral blood genomic DNA, not sorted cells or RNA, was the template. TRB rearrangements spanning V, D and J were amplified using mixed TRB-A/B primers. Each CDR3 protein is one row after TCRdb ran MiXCR on the multiplex PCR reads. This sample has 2,600 or so distinct CDR3 sequences; approximately 52% occur once, and the top ten carry 34%. Specimen: blood. The receptors originated from a human donor with a blood cancer. The donor label of this sample is uncertain.

A few counts support this clonotype. V is TRBV29-1 and J is TRBJ1-2; possible D gene TRBD1, 5 bases. Looked up from germline, CDR1 is SQVTM and CDR2 is ANQGSEA. The CDR3 sequence is 15 residues long. Trimming removed 0 bases from V and 5 bases from J, with 16 bases in between. The CDR3 reads CSVEDPWGGTYGYTF. The CDR3 DNA is TGCAGCGTTGAAGACCCTTGGGGGGGAACTTATGGCTACACCTTC.

V usage is TRBV13 and J usage is TRBJ1-2, with D tentatively TRBD1 (5 bases). V was clipped by 6 bases and J by 2 bases, with 10 bases between them. This CDR3 contains 13 residues. Germline CDR1 PRHDT, CDR2 FYEKMQ (reference sequence). CDR3 DNA sequence: TGTGCCAGCAGTCCCGGGGGGAACTATGGCTACACCTTC. Translating gives CASSPGGNYGYTF.

The gene calls are TRBV18 and TRBJ2-1, with D perhaps matching TRBD1 or TRBD2 (5 bases each). The germline CDR1 and CDR2 sequences are KGHSH and LQKENI. Trimming left V 5 bases short and J 9 bases short, with 11 bases between. The CDR3 runs 12 residues. The CDR3: CASSTLGVEQFF. CDR3 coding DNA: TGTGCCAGCTCAACCCTGGGGGTTGAGCAGTTCTTC.

The chain carries TRBV30 and TRBJ2-3; 12 nucleotides agree with TRBD2. The germline CDR1 and CDR2 sequences are GTSNPN and SVGIG (reference sequence). The V segment lost 4 bases and the J segment 5 bases; nucleotides outside the gene matches: 4. CDR3 length: 14 amino acids. CDR3 protein: CAWTSGRGVDTQYF. The CDR3 DNA reads as TGTGCCTGGACTAGCGGGAGGGGCGTAGATACGCAGTATTTT.

The DNA for the CDR3 is TGTGCCAGCAGCTTAGACAGGGAGACCCAGTACTTC. Residues: CASSLDRETQYF. The gene calls are TRBV7-9 and TRBJ2-5, with D perhaps matching TRBD1 (5 bases). The CDR3 runs 12 residues. Germline V gives CDR1 SEHNR, CDR2 FQNEAQ (reference sequence). V was cut by 1 base and J by 5 bases, with 5 bases left in between.

This clonotype was recorded only once. This rearrangement joins TRBV5-6 to TRBJ2-1, with 9 bases identical to TRBD2. This CDR3 contains 16 residues. The germline V gene has CDR1 SGHDT and CDR2 YYEEEE. The V and J ends lost 2 bases and 2 bases, in that order; junction bases with no gene match: 5. This CDR3 reads CASSLGSGGTYNEQFF. CDR3 in DNA: TGTGCCAGCAGCTTAGGGAGCGGGGGGACCTACAATGAGCAGTTCTTC.

This clonotype was found a few times. This chain connects TRBV29-1 to TRBJ2-3; 7 bases map to TRBD2. The CDR3 is made up of 13 amino acids. The V gene end was trimmed by 7 bases and the J gene end by 3 bases; junction bases not matched to a gene: 7. In germline, CDR1 is SQVTM, CDR2 ANQGSEA. The CDR3 here is CSAQGRETDTQYF. CDR3 in DNA: TGCAGCGCTCAAGGGAGGGAGACAGATACGCAGTATTTT.

This chain joins TRBV5-6 and TRBJ2-7; 7 bases are shared with TRBD1. V trimming: 4 bases; J trimming: 2 bases; junction bases outside the gene matches: 6. The CDR3 has 14 amino acids. Germline CDR1 is SGHDT and CDR2 is YYEEEE. The CDR3 here is CASSPGTETYEQYF. DNA for the CDR3: TGTGCCAGCAGCCCCGGGACAGAGACCTACGAGCAGTACTTC.

The chain carries TRBV7-3 and TRBJ1-1; 8 bases align to TRBD1. The CDR3 totals 14 residues. Germline loops: CDR1 SGHTA, CDR2 FQGTGA. V lost 2 bases to trimming and J lost 4 bases; unmatched junction nucleotides: 3. The CDR3 nucleotides are TGTGCCAGCAGCTTACAGGGGGCGGGCACTGAAGCTTTCTTT. It translates to CASSLQGAGTEAFF. The full variable domain, in which reference TRBV7-3 and TRBJ1-1 provide the parts outside the CDR3, is GAGVSQTPSNKVTEKGKYVELRCDPISGHTALYWYRQSLGQGPEFLIYFQGTGAADDSGLPNDRFFAVRPEGSVSTLKIQRTERGDSAVYLCASSLQGAGTEAFFGQGTRLTVV.

The table lists this clonotype with a few counts. The chain couples TRBV6-6 to TRBJ1-6; TRBD1 is a possible D gene (5 bases). The CDR3 has 18 residues. Germline-derived CDR1 and CDR2 are MNHNY and SVGAGI (reference sequence). Trimming cost V 0 bases and J 7 bases, with 19 bases left between them. The CDR3 protein is CASSYSTMGRKINSPLHF. CDR3 DNA sequence: TGTGCCAGCAGTTACTCCACCATGGGGCGGAAAATCAATTCACCCCTCCACTTT.

This clonotype qualifies as medium-sized (0.01 to 0.1%). The chain carries TRBV29-1 and TRBJ1-5; D ambiguous. CDR3 length: 13 residues. V dropped 4 bases and J dropped 4 bases, with 11 bases sitting between them. Looked up from germline, CDR1 is SQVTM and CDR2 is ANQGSEA. The CDR3 loop is CSVATGPNQPQHF. Here the CDR3 DNA reads TGCAGCGTTGCCACCGGGCCAAATCAGCCCCAGCATTTT.

The chain joins TRBV30 to TRBJ2-1, with D maybe TRBD2 (6 bases). The V gene lost 4 bases and the J gene lost 13 bases, with 23 bases spanning the gap. The CDR3 is 14 residues long. Germline V gene data show CDR1 as GTSNPN and CDR2 as SVGIG (reference sequence). The CDR3 here is CAWTLGDSSLIQFF. The DNA of the CDR3 is TGTGCCTGGACTCTTGGGGACTCCTCGTTGATCCAGTTCTTC.

Remarks on this clonotype: Germline and junction disagree at one end, which may indicate a read error. This chain connects TRBV6-1 to TRBJ1-2; a possible D gene is TRBD1 (5 bases). Germline CDR1 MNHNS, CDR2 SASEGT. This CDR3 region has 12 residues. Here the CDR3 reads CASSFGTYGYTF. CDR3 coding DNA: TGTGCCAGCAGCTTCGGGACCTATGGCTACACTTTC.

The chain uses TRBV5-6 and TRBJ2-2, with D tentatively TRBD1 or TRBD2 (6 bases each). Trimming left V 4 bases short and J 7 bases short, with 11 bases between. Germline values: CDR1 SGHDT, CDR2 YYEEEE. This CDR3 region has 13 residues. The CDR3 bases are TGTGCCAGCAGCCACGGAGGGGGCGGGGAGCTGTTTTTT. Residues: CASSHGGGGELFF.

The chain is built from TRBV20-1 and TRBJ1-2; D possibly corresponds to TRBD1 (5 bases). Germline V lookup: CDR1 DFQATT, CDR2 SNEGSKA (reference sequence). Trimming removed 6 bases at V and 4 bases at J, with 12 bases between. This CDR3 spans 12 amino acids. The CDR3 spells CSALGDGYGYTF. The CDR3 DNA reads as TGCAGTGCGCTCGGGGACGGCTATGGCTACACCTTC.

The chain is built from TRBV11-3 and TRBJ2-3; 8 positions match TRBD2. CDR1 and CDR2 from the germline V gene are SGHNT and YENEEA. The CDR3 is 16 residues long. V lost 6 bases and J lost 3; bases outside the gene matches: 11. The CDR3 nucleotides read TGTGCCAGCAGGAGGGAAGGACTAGCCGTGACAGATACGCAGTATTTT. Translation: CASRREGLAVTDTQYF.

This clonotype has only one observation. This rearrangement joins TRBV10-3 to TRBJ2-5; 9 bases agree with TRBD1. V dropped 5 bases and J dropped 1; count of bases not matched to a gene: 5. From germline, CDR1 is ENHRY and CDR2 SYGVKD. The CDR3 spans 15 residues. CDR3 DNA: TGTGCCATCAGTTCCTCGGGACAGGGCCAAGAGACCCAGTACTTC. This translates into CAISSSGQGQETQYF.

In its sample, this clonotype ranks as medium-sized. The V call is TRBV6-5, the J call TRBJ1-1, with a possible D match to TRBD1 (6 bases). The CDR3 spans 14 residues. V gave up 4 bases and J gave up 2 bases, with 11 bases separating them. Germline V CDR1 and CDR2: MNHEY, SVGAGI. Here the CDR3 reads CASSSQGPNTEAFF. Written as DNA, the CDR3 is TGTGCCAGCAGTTCACAGGGTCCCAACACTGAAGCTTTCTTT.